These 30 T cell receptor beta chains originate from one sample sequenced in a study of blood T cell repertoires in COVID-19. Generated by immunoSEQ multiplex PCR, the TCRdb table keeps only in-frame clones and is missing some. The table has about 120,000 clones, over 80% seen once. Sequenced sample: peripheral blood. The receptors were gathered from a man aged 25-40 years with acute or convalescent COVID-19.

The CDR3 region is CASSYYDRDYEQYF. The CDR3 nucleotides read TGTGCCAGCAGTTACTACGACAGAGACTACGAGCAGTACTTC. The chain recombines TRBV6-2 or TRBV6-3 with TRBJ2-7; TRBD1 is a possible D gene (5 bases). The CDR3 contains 14 residues. The V and J ends lost 1 base and 3 bases respectively, with 10 bases between them. Germline V CDR1 and CDR2: MNHEY, SVGEGT.

The CDR3 DNA reads TGTGCCAGCAAGACAGAAAGCAATCAGCCCCAGCATTTT. Translated, it gives CASKTESNQPQHF. This sequence joins TRBV12-3 or TRBV12-4 and TRBJ1-5, with a weak D call TRBD1 (5 bases). The germline V and J ends were trimmed by 7 bases and 1 base, with 8 bases remaining between them. CDR3 size: 13 residues.

The gene calls are TRBV16 and TRBJ1-1; TRBD1 might be the D (5 bases). Germline lookup yields CDR1 KGHSY and CDR2 FQNENV. The CDR3 sequence is 17 residues long. Deletions cut 6 bases from V and 2 bases from J, with 22 bases between. In DNA form, the CDR3 reads TGTGCCAGCAGTACAAATCTCCGGCGACAGATAAACACTGAAGCTTTCTTT. Translating it yields CASSTNLRRQINTEAFF.

The chain employs TRBV29-1 and TRBJ2-3, with 9 bases that match TRBD2. The CDR3 totals 15 residues. Germline assignment: CDR1 SQVTM and CDR2 ANQGSEA. V was clipped by 0 bases and J by 12 bases; unmatched bases: 13. In DNA form, the CDR3 reads TGCAGCGTTGAAGATCAGGGGGGGCTAGCGGGGATTCAGTATTTT. It is translated as CSVEDQGGLAGIQYF.

This clone was found a few times. The V and J genes are TRBV5-4 and TRBJ2-2; TRBD2 matches at 7 bases. Germline loops: CDR1 SGHNT, CDR2 YYREEE (reference sequence). The CDR3 spans 16 residues. Trimming took 4 bases from V and 2 from J; bases not matched to a gene: 8. CDR3 sequence (DNA): TGTGCCAGCAGCCCCCCCGGGGAGGGAAACACCGGGGAGCTGTTTTTT. Its translation: CASSPPGEGNTGELFF.

The CDR3, as DNA: TGTGCCAGCAGTACACCGACCCGGACTAGCGGGACCTACAATGAGCAGTTCTTC. This gives the protein CASSTPTRTSGTYNEQFF. The chain employs TRBV13 and TRBJ2-1; 12 bases fit TRBD2. CDR1 and CDR2 from the germline V gene are PRHDT and FYEKMQ (reference sequence). The CDR3 extends over 18 amino acids. The trim removed 6 bases at V and 2 bases at J, leaving 11 bases unmatched.

The J gene is TRBJ1-2, the V gene TRBV6-5; D is undetermined. The germline CDR1 and CDR2 sequences are MNHEY and SVGAGI. This CDR3 spans 13 amino acids. The germline V and J ends were trimmed by 8 bases and 2 bases, with 12 bases remaining between them. The CDR3 is CASAPTPNYGYTF. CDR3 DNA: TGTGCCAGCGCCCCGACACCAAACTATGGCTACACCTTC.

The rearrangement joins TRBV9 to TRBJ1-1; perhaps TRBD1 as D (6 bases). The CDR3 extends over 20 amino acids. Between the trimmed V and J ends, which lost 5 bases and 6 bases, there was a span of 35 bases. The germline CDR1 and CDR2 sequences are SGDLS and YYNGEE. DNA for the CDR3: TGTGCCAGCAGTAATATACATGGAGATTCTCGGAGGGGAGGGGGGCCTGAAGCTTTCTTT. This sequence encodes CASSNIHGDSRRGGGPEAFF.

This clone was observed once. The V call is TRBV7-6, the J call TRBJ1-3, with D possibly being TRBD1 (5 bases). Looked up from germline, CDR1 is SGHVS and CDR2 is FNYEAQ. This CDR3 region has 16 residues. The V end lost 1 base, the J end lost 3 bases, and 13 bases lay between the germline ends. The chain's CDR3 is CASSLDSRGGGNTIYF. The CDR3 DNA is TGTGCCAGCAGCTTAGACTCAAGGGGCGGTGGAAACACCATATATTTT.

The V gene is TRBV9, the J gene TRBJ2-1; TRBD1 is a possible D gene (5 bases). The CDR3 is 15 residues long. With 3 bases removed from V and 8 bases from J, the gap between germline ends came to 18 bases. Germline values: CDR1 SGDLS, CDR2 YYNGEE. The CDR3 loop reads CASSASEQVGYEQFF. Written as DNA, the CDR3 is TGTGCCAGCAGCGCGTCCGAACAGGTGGGATATGAGCAGTTCTTC.

The chain carries TRBV19 and TRBJ1-2; D is possibly TRBD1 (5 bases). Trimming left V 6 bases short and J 4 bases short, with 12 bases between. The CDR3 covers 13 residues. Germline loops: CDR1 LNHDA, CDR2 SQIVND (reference sequence). CDR3 residues: CASRSGTLYGYTF. The CDR3 DNA follows: TGTGCCAGTAGGTCCGGGACTCTCTATGGCTACACCTTC.

The rearrangement links TRBV2 to TRBJ1-6; 7 positions agree with TRBD1. Losses at the gene ends were 4 bases for V and 6 bases for J; bases not matched to a gene: 9. The CDR3 is made up of 16 amino acids. Germline V gene sequence: CDR1 SNHLY, CDR2 FYNNEI. In DNA, the CDR3 is TGTGCCAGCAGTGGCAGGGGACAGAACTCTAATTCACCCCTCCACTTT. Its translation: CASSGRGQNSNSPLHF.

The gene calls are TRBV5-1 and TRBJ2-2; D is undetermined. Per the germline V gene, CDR1 is SGHRS and CDR2 is YFSETQ. CDR3 length equals 12 residues. V was clipped by 0 bases and J by 8 bases, with 5 bases between them. Here the CDR3 DNA reads TGCGCCAGCAGCTTGGCCGGGGGGGAGCTGTTTTTT. Encoded protein: CASSLAGGELFF.

This chain links TRBV4-1 with TRBJ2-5, with TRBD2 identical over 8 bases. From germline, CDR1 is MGHRA and CDR2 YSYEKL. V shed 6 bases and J 1 base; nucleotides not matched to a gene: 1. The CDR3 runs to 13 residues. In DNA form, the CDR3 reads TGCGCCAGCAGGGGGACTAGCCAAGAGACCCAGTACTTC. Its translation: CASRGTSQETQYF.

The gene calls are TRBV7-9 and TRBJ2-3, with D unresolved. Deletions cut 0 bases from V and 7 bases from J, with 11 bases between. Germline V gene lookup returns CDR1 SEHNR and CDR2 FQNEAQ (reference sequence). CDR3 length equals 14 residues. The CDR3 coding sequence is TGTGCCAGCAGCTTAGCATCCCAGGCGAATACGCAGTATTTT. This sequence encodes CASSLASQANTQYF.

The chain employs TRBV14 and TRBJ2-1; D gene ambiguous. Per the germline V gene, CDR1 is SGHDN and CDR2 is FVKESK. V gave up 0 bases and J gave up 3 bases, with 3 bases separating them. The CDR3 is made up of 13 amino acids. The CDR3 is CASSQDRYNEQFF. The CDR3 DNA reads as TGTGCCAGCAGCCAAGATCGCTACAATGAGCAGTTCTTC.

V and J are TRBV9 and TRBJ2-3; 10 bases agree with TRBD2. CDR1 is SGDLS and CDR2 is YYNGEE in the germline V gene. V was clipped by 0 bases and J by 4 bases; unmatched bases: 2. The CDR3 totals 15 residues. In nucleotides, the CDR3 is TGTGCCAGCAGCGTAGCCGGGACTAGCGCAGATACGCAGTATTTT. This translates into CASSVAGTSADTQYF.

V usage is TRBV5-1 and J usage is TRBJ2-7, with a weak D call TRBD1 (5 bases). The CDR3 contains 13 residues. Germline lookup yields CDR1 SGHRS and CDR2 YFSETQ. The V end lost 4 bases, the J end lost 0 bases, and 8 bases lay between the germline ends. Written as DNA, the CDR3 is TGCGCCAGCAGCCCGGACACCTCCTACGAGCAGTACTTC. Its protein is CASSPDTSYEQYF. Combining the CDR3 with reference TRBV5-1 and TRBJ2-7 gives the whole variable domain KAGVTQTPRYLIKTRGQQVTLSCSPISGHRSVSWYQQTPGQGLQFLFEYFSETQRNKGNFPGRFSGRQFSNSRSEMNVSTLELGDSALYLCASSPDTSYEQYFGPGTRLTVT.

This clone was detected only a few times. The rearrangement joins TRBV6-6 to TRBJ1-1; D is perhaps TRBD1 (6 bases). This CDR3 spans 13 amino acids. V lost 8 bases and J lost 8, with 18 bases in between. CDR1 MNHNY and CDR2 SVGAGI come from the germline V gene (reference sequence). CDR3 DNA: TGTGCCAGCGCATCAGGGGTAGTTGCCGAAGCTTTCTTT. Protein product: CASASGVVAEAFF.

This chain joins TRBV5-6 and TRBJ1-1; D is possibly TRBD1 (5 bases). The germline V gene encodes CDR1 SGHDT and CDR2 YYEEEE. There are 14 residues in the CDR3. Trimming took 1 base from V and 7 from J, leaving 14 bases between them. The CDR3 protein is CASSLKGTLGEAFF. As DNA, the CDR3 is TGTGCCAGCAGCTTGAAGGGGACTCTGGGTGAAGCTTTCTTT. Full variable domain (remainder filled in from reference TRBV5-6 and TRBJ1-1): DAGVTQSPTHLIKTRGQQVTLRCSPKSGHDTVSWYQQALGQGPQFIFQYYEEEERQRGNFPDRFSGHQFPNYSSELNVNALLLGDSALYLCASSLKGTLGEAFFGQGTRLTVV.

The chain is built from TRBV5-8 and TRBJ2-3, with 8 bases lining up with TRBD1. Germline assignment: CDR1 SGHTS and CDR2 YDEGEE. This CDR3 region has 15 residues. Unmatched junction bases numbered 7, after V lost 4 bases and J lost 3 bases. The chain's CDR3 is CASSPGDRPTDTQYF. The CDR3 DNA sequence: TGTGCCAGCAGCCCAGGGGACAGGCCAACAGATACGCAGTATTTT.

This clone has more than one count but fewer than ten. The V call is TRBV6-1, the J call TRBJ1-2; D unresolved. Germline V gives CDR1 MNHNS, CDR2 SASEGT. The V end was cut by 0 bases, the J end by 8 bases, with 10 bases between. The CDR3 runs to 13 residues. The CDR3 is CASSEALMRGYTF. The CDR3 region has the DNA TGTGCCAGCAGTGAAGCGCTTATGAGGGGCTACACCTTC.

The chain recombines TRBV7-8 with TRBJ2-2, with D possibly TRBD2 on 6 matching bases. CDR3 length equals 17 residues. Trimming cost V 7 bases and J 0 bases, with 18 bases left between them. Germline CDR1 reads SGHVS; CDR2 reads FQNEAQ. The CDR3 region is CASTQDGRGANTGELFF. The CDR3 DNA is TGTGCCAGCACCCAGGACGGGCGGGGCGCGAACACCGGGGAGCTGTTTTTT. Filled out from reference TRBV7-8 and TRBJ2-2, the complete variable domain reads GAGVSQSPRYKVAKRGQDVALRCDPISGHVSLFWYQQALGQGPEFLTYFQNEAQLDKSGLPSDRFFAERPEGSVSTLKIQRTQQEDSAVYLCASTQDGRGANTGELFFGEGSRLTVL.

The chain links TRBV21-1 to TRBJ2-7; the table names TRBD2, a call not compared with the DNA. TRBV21-1 is termed a pseudogene. The CDR3 totals 16 residues. The CDR3 DNA is TGTGCCAGCAGCAAAGAACCTAGCGGGCGCGCCTACGAGCAGTACGTC. It translates to CASSKEPSGRAYEQYV.

The table lists this clone with a few counts. The chain combines TRBV19 with TRBJ2-3; tentatively, D is TRBD1 (5 bases). The CDR3 loop spans 15 amino acids. V was clipped by 1 base and J by 2 bases, with 10 bases between them. Per the germline V gene, CDR1 is LNHDA and CDR2 is SQIVND (reference sequence). CDR3 nucleotide sequence: TGTGCCAGTAGTATAGGTGGACACACCACAGATACGCAGTATTTT. Translation gives CASSIGGHTTDTQYF.

This clone has a single count. The chain couples TRBV19 to TRBJ1-2; no clear D. This CDR3 spans 14 amino acids. V lost 1 base and J lost 3, with 9 bases in between. CDR1 and CDR2 (germline): LNHDA, SQIVND (reference sequence). CDR3 sequence: CASSIGEAYYGYTF. The CDR3 coding sequence is TGTGCCAGTAGTATAGGTGAAGCCTACTATGGCTACACCTTC.

The rearrangement links TRBV27 to TRBJ2-3, with D possibly being TRBD2 (7 bases). V lost 2 bases and J lost 3, with 27 bases in between. CDR1 and CDR2 from the germline V gene are MNHEY and SMNVEV (reference sequence). This CDR3 spans 20 amino acids. CDR3 nucleotide sequence: TGTGCCAGCAGTTTAGTGGGGGGGGCCGCCTCAGCCACGCAGACAGATACGCAGTATTTT. Its translation is CASSLVGGAASATQTDTQYF.

CDR3 sequence reads: CATTGLAAPLAYEQYV. As DNA, the CDR3 is TGTGCCACGACTGGACTAGCGGCACCACTAGCCTACGAGCAGTACGTC. The chain recombines TRBV24-1 with TRBJ2-7; 10 nucleotides match TRBD2. V lost 10 bases to trimming and J lost 2 bases; unmatched junction nucleotides: 13. Germline CDR1 is KGHDR and CDR2 is SFDVKD. The CDR3 covers 16 residues.

This sequence joins TRBV29-1 and TRBJ1-1; 10 bases map to TRBD1. Germline CDR1 reads SQVTM; CDR2 reads ANQGSEA. The CDR3 sequence is 14 residues long. V was pared by 3 bases and J by 3 bases, with 4 bases of the junction left unmatched. The chain's CDR3 is CSVDATGGYTEAFF. For the CDR3, the DNA is TGCAGCGTTGATGCGACAGGGGGCTACACTGAAGCTTTCTTT.

This clone was counted a few times. The chain links TRBV6-5 to TRBJ2-2; 9 nucleotides line up with TRBD2. Trimming at V came to 10 bases and at J to 5 bases, leaving 8 bases not matched to a gene. Germline lookup yields CDR1 MNHEY and CDR2 SVGAGI. The CDR3 runs to 14 residues. In DNA, the CDR3 is TGTGCCACTAACTTAGCGGGAGAGACCGGGGAGCTGTTTTTT. Translated: CATNLAGETGELFF.